The next 12 T cell receptor beta chains were all read from a single sample in a study of beta chain features in type 1 diabetes. For these TCRs, the target antigens are not known. Study results and caveats: All four CD4+ subsets of Type 1 diabetes patients contained TCRB CDR3s that were moderately but significantly shorter.

Isolated RNA was reverse transcribed in full, so expressed TCRB transcripts were sequenced. Clones were read by immunoSEQ multiplex PCR, and TCRdb kept only the in-frame ones, dropping some. The data show around 170,000 clones, with roughly 10% seen just once and roughly 0.7% held by the top ten. The material sequenced was central memory CD4+ T cells from blood. The receptor source for this set is a woman aged 25 to 39 with type 1 diabetes.

This clone was detected only a few times. The V and J genes are TRBV2 and TRBJ1-1; 7 positions agree with TRBD1. The V gene's germline CDR1 is SNHLY and CDR2 FYNNEI. CDR3 length equals 13 residues. V shed 8 bases, J shed 3 bases, and the junction held 6 bases outside the gene matches. The CDR3 DNA follows: TGTGCCAGCTTCGACAGGGTATACACTGAAGCTTTCTTT. It encodes CASFDRVYTEAFF. Full variable domain (missing parts from reference TRBV2 and TRBJ1-1): EPEVTQTPSHQVTQMGQEVILRCVPISNHLYFYWYRQILGQKVEFLVSFYNNEISEKSEIFDDQFSVERPDGSNFTLKIRSTKLEDSAMYFCASFDRVYTEAFFGQGTRLTVV.

Only a few counts were recorded for this clone. This rearrangement joins TRBV5-4 to TRBJ2-5; unclear D gene. Trimming stripped 4 bases from V and 1 base from J, with 11 bases between. This CDR3 spans 14 amino acids. The germline V gene has CDR1 SGHNT and CDR2 YYREEE (reference sequence). CDR3 DNA: TGTGCCAGCAGCAAACAAACTACCCAAGAGACCCAGTACTTC. The encoded protein is CASSKQTTQETQYF.

The table lists this clone with a few counts. V and J are TRBV30 and TRBJ2-2; D uncertain. Germline-derived CDR1 and CDR2 are GTSNPN and SVGIG (reference sequence). Trimming shortened V by 2 bases and J by 6 bases, and 7 bases separated the two germline ends. CDR3 length: 12 amino acids. CDR3: CAWSFGSGELFF. The CDR3 DNA is TGTGCCTGGAGTTTTGGCTCCGGGGAGCTGTTTTTT.

The V and J genes are TRBV5-1 and TRBJ2-1, with a possible D match to TRBD2 (6 bases). Germline CDR1 SGHRS, CDR2 YFSETQ. The CDR3 has 15 amino acids. V gave up 0 bases and J gave up 6 bases, with 13 bases separating them. DNA of the CDR3: TGCGCCAGCAGCTTGGGACTAGACGTAGTCAATGAGCAGTTCTTC. This encodes CASSLGLDVVNEQFF.

This sequence joins TRBV5-4 and TRBJ1-2; D is uncertain. Germline CDR1 is SGHNT and CDR2 is YYREEE (reference sequence). The CDR3 extends over 13 amino acids. The V end lost 2 bases, the J end lost 8 bases, and 13 bases lay between the germline ends. The CDR3 region is CASSFFGDQGYTF. The CDR3 DNA is TGTGCCAGCAGCTTCTTCGGGGATCAGGGCTACACCTTC.

The chain links TRBV30 to TRBJ1-2; D is uncertain. CDR3 length: 12 residues. Trimming took 8 bases from V and 4 from J, leaving 14 bases between them. CDR1 is GTSNPN, CDR2 SVGIG, per germline (reference sequence). The CDR3 is CAGMRIGYGYTF. In nucleotides, the CDR3 is TGTGCCGGCATGCGGATAGGCTATGGCTACACCTTC.

Of note for this clone: Other DNA sequences within the sample encode an identical CDR3. The CDR3 sequence: CASSLQGAPYEQYF. As DNA, the CDR3 is TGCGCCAGCAGCTTACAGGGGGCGCCCTACGAGCAGTACTTC. The genes are TRBV5-1 and TRBJ2-7; the match to TRBD1 covers 9 bases. The ends lost 2 bases at V and 2 bases at J; junction bases unmatched: 2. Germline V gene data show CDR1 as SGHRS and CDR2 as YFSETQ. This CDR3 region has 14 residues. The full variable domain, rest sourced from reference TRBV5-1 and TRBJ2-7, is KAGVTQTPRYLIKTRGQQVTLSCSPISGHRSVSWYQQTPGQGLQFLFEYFSETQRNKGNFPGRFSGRQFSNSRSEMNVSTLELGDSALYLCASSLQGAPYEQYFGPGTRLTVT.

The chain carries TRBV6-5 and TRBJ2-3, with D unresolved. Germline V gene data show CDR1 as MNHEY and CDR2 as SVGAGI. This CDR3 has 14 amino acids. The V gene lost 0 bases and the J gene lost 0 bases, with 4 bases spanning the gap. This CDR3 is CASSYSRSTDTQYF. The CDR3 region has the DNA TGTGCCAGCAGTTACTCGAGAAGCACAGATACGCAGTATTTT.

V gene TRBV28 combines with J gene TRBJ1-2; possibly TRBD1 for D (5 bases). Germline CDR1 MDHEN, CDR2 SYDVKM. The CDR3 has 15 residues. V was clipped by 3 bases and J by 4 bases, with 15 bases between them. The CDR3 spells CASSFPGDLSYGYTF. In nucleotides, the CDR3 is TGTGCCAGCAGTTTCCCGGGGGACCTCTCCTATGGCTACACCTTC.

J is TRBJ1-1 and V is TRBV12-5, with D maybe TRBD1 (6 bases). V lost 7 bases to trimming and J lost 0 bases, with 12 bases between them. Germline assignment: CDR1 LGHNT and CDR2 FRNRAP. CDR3 length equals 14 residues. The CDR3 region has the DNA TGTGCTAGTGCCCTTGGGGGCCTGAACACTGAAGCTTTCTTT. Encoded protein: CASALGGLNTEAFF.

This clone was counted between two and nine times. This chain's CDR3 is CASSDRRVPKQYF. The DNA for the CDR3 is TGTGCCAGCAGTGATCGGCGGGTCCCAAAGCAGTACTTC. The chain has TRBV11-2 and TRBJ2-7; a weak D match, TRBD2 (5 bases). The V and J ends lost 6 bases and 8 bases respectively, with 17 bases between them. This CDR3 region has 13 residues. CDR1 is SGHAT and CDR2 is FQNNGV in the germline V gene.

The chain recombines TRBV5-1 with TRBJ1-1, with no clear D. The CDR3 contains 12 residues. Looked up from germline, CDR1 is SGHRS and CDR2 is YFSETQ. V was shortened by 4 bases and J by 11 bases, with 15 bases between the two germline ends. As DNA, the CDR3 is TGCGCCAGCAGCGCGGACTCCCCCCGGGCTTTCTTT. Protein product: CASSADSPRAFF. The whole variable domain, filled in from reference TRBV5-1 and TRBJ1-1, reads KAGVTQTPRYLIKTRGQQVTLSCSPISGHRSVSWYQQTPGQGLQFLFEYFSETQRNKGNFPGRFSGRQFSNSRSEMNVSTLELGDSALYLCASSADSPRAFFGQGTRLTVV.